Below are 16 T cell receptor beta chains sequenced from a single sample in a study of blood T cell repertoires in COVID-19 (dated by TCRdb to the early 2020s). The library came from the immunoSEQ multiplex PCR assay. Held by TCRdb, this immuneACCESS table contains in-frame sequences only and omits some clones. Under half of the omission traces to an unresolved V gene where checked; the cause of the rest is unknown. In this sample the table shows 100,000 to 120,000 clones, roughly 85% of which occur a single time. 4.5% to 5% of the sample comes from the top ten. The source material was peripheral blood. Receptors were obtained from a human donor in a cohort sampled during active COVID-19.

The V gene is TRBV5-1, the J gene TRBJ2-5, with D possibly matching TRBD2 (5 bases). V lost 5 bases and J lost 5, with 13 bases in between. The germline V gene encodes CDR1 SGHRS and CDR2 YFSETQ. The CDR3 is 13 residues long. CDR3 bases: TGCGCCAGCAGACCGGGATCGACGGAGACCCAGTACTTC. It translates to CASRPGSTETQYF.

This chain links TRBV11-2 with TRBJ2-7; D might be TRBD2 (5 bases). The CDR3 contains 15 residues. V shed 0 bases and J shed 3 bases, with 12 bases lying between them. Looked up from germline, CDR1 is SGHAT and CDR2 is FQNNGV. CDR3 residues: CASSLDQTGYYEQYF. In DNA, the CDR3 is TGTGCCAGCAGCTTAGATCAAACGGGATACTACGAGCAGTACTTC.

CDR3 sequence: CAWSGRTPGTGGYEQYF. In DNA, the CDR3 is TGTGCCTGGAGTGGTAGGACCCCGGGAACAGGGGGCTACGAGCAGTACTTC. The chain recombines TRBV30 with TRBJ2-7; 8 bases align to TRBD1. The germline CDR1 and CDR2 sequences are GTSNPN and SVGIG (reference sequence). V lost 1 base to trimming and J lost 3 bases; unmatched junction nucleotides: 14. The CDR3 length is 17 residues. The whole variable domain, remainder taken from reference TRBV30 and TRBJ2-7, is SQTIHQWPATLVQPVGSPLSLECTVEGTSNPNLYWYRQAAGRGLQLLFYSVGIGQISSEVPQNLSASRPQDRQFILSSKKLLLSDSGFYLCAWSGRTPGTGGYEQYFGPGTRLTVT.

V and J are TRBV4-1 and TRBJ2-7; 7 nucleotides match TRBD2. The CDR3 covers 16 residues. CDR1 MGHRA and CDR2 YSYEKL come from the germline V gene. V shed 4 bases and J 2 bases; nucleotides not matched to a gene: 11. CDR3 sequence: CASSPGRGGTPYEQYF. The CDR3 DNA reads TGCGCCAGCAGCCCGGGAAGGGGAGGGACCCCCTACGAGCAGTACTTC.

V gene TRBV5-1 combines with J gene TRBJ2-2; D gene unclear. V lost 2 bases to trimming and J lost 9 bases, with 11 bases between them. The germline gives CDR1 SGHRS, CDR2 YFSETQ. This CDR3 region has 13 residues. The DNA of the CDR3 is TGCGCCAGCAGCTTTGGCGGCCGGAGGGAGCTGTTTTTT. It is translated as CASSFGGRRELFF.

This clone was seen once. The chain is built from TRBV20-1 and TRBJ2-1, with 8 nucleotides matching TRBD2. CDR1 and CDR2 from the germline V gene are DFQATT and SNEGSKA (reference sequence). J gave up 3 bases and V 3 bases, and 16 bases lay outside the gene matches. This CDR3 spans 18 amino acids. The CDR3 here is CSASSRADREGRYNEQFF. The CDR3 DNA sequence: TGCAGTGCTAGTTCCAGAGCGGATCGGGAGGGCCGCTACAATGAGCAGTTCTTC.

The V and J genes are TRBV7-9 and TRBJ2-2, with D maybe TRBD1 (7 bases). The CDR3 has 15 residues. V was clipped by 8 bases and J by 5 bases, with 18 bases between them. The germline CDR1 and CDR2 sequences are SEHNR and FQNEAQ (reference sequence). CDR3 in amino acids: CASRPGQAGTGELFF. The CDR3 DNA is TGTGCCAGCCGACCCGGACAGGCGGGGACCGGGGAGCTGTTTTTT.

The chain carries TRBV10-1 and TRBJ2-3; possibly TRBD2 for D (5 bases). The length of the CDR3 is 15 residues. V was trimmed by 0 bases and J by 6 bases, leaving 13 bases between them. Per germline, CDR1 WNHNN and CDR2 SYGVQD (reference sequence). CDR3 in DNA: TGCGCCAGCAGTGAGTCTAGTGTCTCGGGGGATACGCAGTATTTT. Residues: CASSESSVSGDTQYF.

This clone was detected a few times. The V gene is TRBV5-8, the J gene TRBJ2-6; 7 bases are a match to TRBD1. The length of the CDR3 is 15 residues. V shed 4 bases and J 1 base; nucleotides not matched to a gene: 2. Germline V lookup: CDR1 SGHTS, CDR2 YDEGEE. The CDR3 sequence is CASSPTGSGANVLTF. Here the CDR3 DNA reads TGTGCCAGCAGCCCGACAGGGTCTGGGGCCAACGTCCTGACTTTC.

The chain combines TRBV2 with TRBJ1-1; the D is unclear. CDR1 and CDR2 from the germline V gene are SNHLY and FYNNEI. The CDR3 is 14 amino acids. Trimming cost V 3 bases and J 0 bases, with 8 bases left between them. In DNA form, the CDR3 reads TGTGCCAGCAGTGAGGAGGGTTTGAACACTGAAGCTTTCTTT. This sequence encodes CASSEEGLNTEAFF.

The chain carries TRBV2 and TRBJ1-1, with D perhaps matching TRBD1 (6 bases). The germline gives CDR1 SNHLY, CDR2 FYNNEI. V was clipped by 4 bases and J by 3 bases, with 12 bases between them. The CDR3 covers 14 residues. DNA of the CDR3: TGTGCCAGCAGTGTTCAGGGGAAGTACACTGAAGCTTTCTTT. It encodes CASSVQGKYTEAFF.

The V call is TRBV2, the J call TRBJ1-2; a weak D match, TRBD1 (5 bases). This CDR3 is built from 14 residues. V was shortened by 4 bases and J by 3 bases, with 12 bases between the two germline ends. Looked up from germline, CDR1 is SNHLY and CDR2 is FYNNEI. The CDR3 nucleotides read TGTGCCAGCAGTGTGCCGGGACTGGACTATGGCTACACCTTC. Its translation is CASSVPGLDYGYTF.

The CDR3 region has the DNA TGTGCCACCAGTGATAAGGGGTGGGGTTTCTTT. It encodes CATSDKGWGFF. The chain recombines TRBV24-1 with TRBJ1-1; a weak D match, TRBD1 (5 bases). Germline loops: CDR1 KGHDR, CDR2 SFDVKD. The V end lost 3 bases, the J end lost 13 bases, and 11 bases lay between the germline ends. The CDR3 is 11 residues long.

This clone was counted a few times. This chain connects TRBV5-4 to TRBJ1-1; D gene unclear. The CDR3 is 13 amino acids. Looked up from germline, CDR1 is SGHNT and CDR2 is YYREEE (reference sequence). V lost 0 bases and J 1 base, leaving 4 bases between the germline ends. The CDR3 region is CASSLDQNTEAFF. The CDR3 region has the DNA TGTGCCAGCAGCTTGGATCAGAACACTGAAGCTTTCTTT.

The chain links TRBV5-1 to TRBJ2-5; 8 positions match TRBD1. The ends lost 3 bases at V and 4 bases at J; junction bases unmatched: 5. The CDR3 is made up of 14 amino acids. The germline gives CDR1 SGHRS, CDR2 YFSETQ. CDR3 loop: CASSSSTGVETQYF. CDR3 nucleotides: TGCGCCAGCAGCTCATCGACAGGGGTAGAGACCCAGTACTTC.

The chain has TRBV11-2 and TRBJ2-1; 9 bases line up with TRBD2. CDR1 and CDR2 (germline): SGHAT, FQNNGV. The CDR3 loop spans 15 amino acids. Trimming cost V 2 bases and J 4 bases; bases outside gene matches: 3. The CDR3 region is CASSLNLAGYNEQFF. CDR3 bases: TGTGCCAGCAGCTTAAATCTAGCGGGGTACAATGAGCAGTTCTTC. Full variable domain (outside the CDR3, taken from reference TRBV11-2 and TRBJ2-1): EAGVAQSPRYKIIEKRQSVAFWCNPISGHATLYWYQQILGQGPKLLIQFQNNGVVDDSQLPKDRFSAERLKGVDSTLKIQPAKLEDSAVYLCASSLNLAGYNEQFFGPGTRLTVL.